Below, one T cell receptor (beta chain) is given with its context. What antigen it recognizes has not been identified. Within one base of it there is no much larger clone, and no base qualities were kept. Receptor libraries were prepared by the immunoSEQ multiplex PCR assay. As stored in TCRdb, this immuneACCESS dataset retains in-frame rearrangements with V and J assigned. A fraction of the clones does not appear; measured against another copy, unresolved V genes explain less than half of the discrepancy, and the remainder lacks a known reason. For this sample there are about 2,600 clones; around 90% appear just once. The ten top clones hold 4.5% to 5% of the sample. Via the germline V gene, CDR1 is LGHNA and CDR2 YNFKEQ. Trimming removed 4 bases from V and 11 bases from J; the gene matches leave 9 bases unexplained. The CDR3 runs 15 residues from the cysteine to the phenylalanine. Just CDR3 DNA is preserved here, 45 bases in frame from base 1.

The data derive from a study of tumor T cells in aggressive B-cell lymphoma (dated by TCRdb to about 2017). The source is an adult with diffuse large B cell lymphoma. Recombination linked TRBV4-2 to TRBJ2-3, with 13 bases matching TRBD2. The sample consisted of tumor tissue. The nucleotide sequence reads TGTGCCAGCAGCCCAAACGGACTAGCGGGAGAACGGCAGTATTTT. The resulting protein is CASSPNGLAGERQYF.